Listed here are 7 T cell receptor beta chains from one sample, sequenced in a study of blood T cells in healthy people across ages. Sample-barcoded 5' priming and a J-beta primer mix drove a second PCR of roughly 7 to 11 cycles. TCRdb re-derived calls from the 5' RACE reads in MiXCR, one entry per CDR3 protein. The data show 650,000 or so distinct CDR3 sequences, roughly half seen once. Sequenced: blood. The receptors were gathered from a woman older than 75 in good health.

The rearrangement joins TRBV11-2 to TRBJ1-6; no clear D gene. Germline values: CDR1 SGHAT, CDR2 FQNNGV. Trimming removed 2 bases at V and 14 bases at J, with 10 bases between. The CDR3 has 12 amino acids. The CDR3 loop is CASSLYRGSLHF. CDR3 bases: TGTGCCAGCAGCTTATATCGAGGATCCCTCCACTTT.

This clonotype was counted many times. V and J are TRBV7-2 and TRBJ2-7; D unclear. The CDR3 sequence is 13 residues long. Trimming left V 6 bases short and J 6 bases short, with 15 bases between. Germline CDR1 is SGHTA and CDR2 is FQGNSA. CDR3 sequence reads: CASSLPVASEQYF. The DNA of the CDR3 is TGTGCCAGCAGTCTACCTGTGGCCAGCGAGCAGTACTTC.

This clonotype has more than one count but fewer than ten. The chain couples TRBV12-3 or TRBV12-4 to TRBJ2-3; D is possibly TRBD2 (5 bases). The germline V and J ends were trimmed by 8 bases and 8 bases, with 17 bases remaining between them. This CDR3 is 13 amino acids long. The CDR3 DNA sequence: TGTGCCAGCCGTTCGGGTAGCGTCTTTACGCAGTATTTT. Its protein product is CASRSGSVFTQYF.

This clonotype was recorded at least ten times. Given a much more abundant clone one base away, this may be a read error. The genes are TRBV6-6 and TRBJ2-7, with a weak D call TRBD1 (5 bases). The CDR3 is 13 residues long. V was pared by 0 bases and J by 3 bases, with 6 bases between. Germline V gene lookup returns CDR1 MNHNY and CDR2 SVGAGI (reference sequence). CDR3 loop: CASSYSTDYEQYF. In DNA, the CDR3 is TGTGCCAGCAGTTACTCGACAGACTACGAGCAGTACTTC.

In nucleotides, the CDR3 is TGTGCCAGACGTGGGCCCAAAAATCCCTACGAGCAGTACTTC. It is translated as CARRGPKNPYEQYF. The V and J genes are TRBV13 and TRBJ2-7; D is unclear. The CDR3 runs to 14 residues. Looked up from germline, CDR1 is PRHDT and CDR2 is FYEKMQ (reference sequence). Trimming took off 9 bases at V and 2 bases at J, with 17 bases between the two ends.

The V gene is TRBV6-2 or TRBV6-3, the J gene TRBJ1-1; 7 bases line up with TRBD1. This CDR3 region has 16 residues. Per germline, CDR1 MNHEY and CDR2 SVGEGT. The V gene end was trimmed by 6 bases and the J gene end by 10 bases; junction bases not matched to a gene: 20. CDR3 sequence reads: CASSYPPTGRKGRAFF. The CDR3 nucleotides are TGTGCCAGCAGCTACCCCCCGACAGGGCGAAAGGGAAGAGCTTTCTTT.

This clonotype was picked up one time. This sequence joins TRBV4-3 and TRBJ1-2, with D possibly being TRBD1 (6 bases). Trimming cost V 4 bases and J 4 bases, with 13 bases left between them. Germline V gene data show CDR1 as LGHNA and CDR2 as YSLEER. CDR3 length: 14 amino acids. CDR3 bases: TGCGCCAGCAGCCCTAAGGACAGTTTCTATGGCTACACCTTC. Its translation is CASSPKDSFYGYTF.